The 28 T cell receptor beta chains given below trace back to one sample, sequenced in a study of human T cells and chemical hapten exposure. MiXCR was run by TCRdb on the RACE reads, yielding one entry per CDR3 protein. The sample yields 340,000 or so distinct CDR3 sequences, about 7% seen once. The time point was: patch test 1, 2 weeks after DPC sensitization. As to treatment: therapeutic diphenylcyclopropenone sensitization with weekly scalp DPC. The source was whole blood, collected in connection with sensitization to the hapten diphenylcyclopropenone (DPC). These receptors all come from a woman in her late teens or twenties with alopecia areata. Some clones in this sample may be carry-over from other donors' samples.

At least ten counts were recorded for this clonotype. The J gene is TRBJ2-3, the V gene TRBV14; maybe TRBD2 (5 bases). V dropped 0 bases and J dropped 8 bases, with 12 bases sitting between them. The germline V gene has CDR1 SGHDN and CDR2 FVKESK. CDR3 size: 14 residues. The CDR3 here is CASSQDQGAGTQYF. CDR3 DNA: TGTGCCAGCAGCCAAGATCAAGGCGCGGGTACGCAGTATTTT.

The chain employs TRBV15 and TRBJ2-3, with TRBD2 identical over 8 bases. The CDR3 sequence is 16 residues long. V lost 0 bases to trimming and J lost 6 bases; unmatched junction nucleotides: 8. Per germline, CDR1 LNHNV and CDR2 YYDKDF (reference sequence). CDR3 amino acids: CATSREAAGGADTQYF. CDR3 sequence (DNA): TGTGCCACCAGCAGAGAGGCGGCCGGGGGGGCTGATACGCAGTATTTT.

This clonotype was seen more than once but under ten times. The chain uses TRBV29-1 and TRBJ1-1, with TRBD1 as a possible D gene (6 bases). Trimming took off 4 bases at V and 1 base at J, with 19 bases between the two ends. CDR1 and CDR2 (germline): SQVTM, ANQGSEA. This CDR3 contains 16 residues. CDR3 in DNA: TGCAGCGTTGCGCCCGGCCGGGGGCGAAAGAACACTGAAGCTTTCTTT. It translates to CSVAPGRGRKNTEAFF.

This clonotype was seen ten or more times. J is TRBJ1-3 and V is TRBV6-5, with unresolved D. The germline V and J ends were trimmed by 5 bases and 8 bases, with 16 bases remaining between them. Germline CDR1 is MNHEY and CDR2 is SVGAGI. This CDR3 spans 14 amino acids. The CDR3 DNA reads TGTGCCAGCAGTCGGGGAAGGCCCGGGGACACCATATATTTT. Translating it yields CASSRGRPGDTIYF.

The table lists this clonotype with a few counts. DNA for the CDR3: TGTGCCAGCAGTTTGGGTCTGAACGCCTACGAGCAGTACTTC. Its translation is CASSLGLNAYEQYF. The chain is built from TRBV28 and TRBJ2-7; D remains unclear. Germline V gene lookup returns CDR1 MDHEN and CDR2 SYDVKM. Trimming left V 3 bases short and J 2 bases short, with 11 bases between. The CDR3 covers 14 residues.

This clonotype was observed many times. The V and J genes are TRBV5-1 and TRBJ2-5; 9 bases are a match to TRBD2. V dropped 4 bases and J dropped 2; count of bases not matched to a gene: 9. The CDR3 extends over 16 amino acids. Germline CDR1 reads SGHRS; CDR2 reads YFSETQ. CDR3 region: CASSRSAGGAQETQYF. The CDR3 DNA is TGCGCCAGCAGCCGATCAGCGGGGGGCGCACAAGAGACCCAGTACTTC.

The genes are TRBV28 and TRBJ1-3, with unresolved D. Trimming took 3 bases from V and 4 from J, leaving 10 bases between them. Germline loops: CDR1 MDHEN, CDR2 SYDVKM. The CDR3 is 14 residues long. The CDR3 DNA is TGTGCCAGCAGTTTTTCCTGGCCGGGAAACACCATATATTTT. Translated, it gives CASSFSWPGNTIYF. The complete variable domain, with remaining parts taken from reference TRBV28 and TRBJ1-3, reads DVKVTQSSRYLVKRTGEKVFLECVQDMDHENMFWYRQDPGLGLRLIYFSYDVKMKEKGDIPEGYSVSREKKERFSLILESASTNQTSMYLCASSFSWPGNTIYFGEGSWLTVV.

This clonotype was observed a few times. CDR3 nucleotide sequence: TGTGCCAGCAGCTTGACACATACGCAGTATTTT. This encodes CASSLTHTQYF. The chain is built from TRBV3-1 and TRBJ2-3, with D hard to call. Germline V gene sequence: CDR1 LGHDT, CDR2 YNNKEL (reference sequence). V lost 5 bases, J lost 7 bases, and 7 bases lay in between. CDR3 length: 11 amino acids.

The CDR3 spells CASKIRGRDSQPQHF. The DNA for the CDR3 is TGTGCCAGCAAAATCAGGGGCAGGGACAGCCAGCCCCAGCATTTT. The gene calls are TRBV6-2 or TRBV6-3 and TRBJ1-5, with 7 bases matching TRBD1. Germline V gene lookup returns CDR1 MNHEY and CDR2 SVGEGT. Trimming removed 7 bases from V and 7 bases from J; junction bases left unmatched: 13. The CDR3 loop spans 15 amino acids.

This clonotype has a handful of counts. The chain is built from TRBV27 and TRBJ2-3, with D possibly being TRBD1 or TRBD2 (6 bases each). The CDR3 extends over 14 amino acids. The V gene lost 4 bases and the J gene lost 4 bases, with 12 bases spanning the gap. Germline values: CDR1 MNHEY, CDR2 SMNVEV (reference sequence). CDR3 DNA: TGTGCCAGCAGTTCACTCGGGGGCCCAGATACGCAGTATTTT. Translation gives CASSSLGGPDTQYF.

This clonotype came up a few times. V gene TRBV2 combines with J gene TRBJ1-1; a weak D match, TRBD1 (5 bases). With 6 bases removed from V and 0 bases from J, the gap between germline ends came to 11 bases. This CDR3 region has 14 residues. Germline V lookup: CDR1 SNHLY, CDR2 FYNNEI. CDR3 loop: CASRARQMNTEAFF. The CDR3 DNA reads TGTGCCAGCAGGGCCCGACAGATGAACACTGAAGCTTTCTTT. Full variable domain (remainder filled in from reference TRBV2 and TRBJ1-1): EPEVTQTPSHQVTQMGQEVILRCVPISNHLYFYWYRQILGQKVEFLVSFYNNEISEKSEIFDDQFSVERPDGSNFTLKIRSTKLEDSAMYFCASRARQMNTEAFFGQGTRLTVV.

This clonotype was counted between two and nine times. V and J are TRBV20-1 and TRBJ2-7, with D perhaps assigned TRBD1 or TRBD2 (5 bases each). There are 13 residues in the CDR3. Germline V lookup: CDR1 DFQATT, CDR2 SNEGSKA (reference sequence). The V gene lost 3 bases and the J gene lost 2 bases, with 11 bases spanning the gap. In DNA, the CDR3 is TGCAGTGCTAGCAGGGACGCCCCCTACGAGCAGTACTTC. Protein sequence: CSASRDAPYEQYF.

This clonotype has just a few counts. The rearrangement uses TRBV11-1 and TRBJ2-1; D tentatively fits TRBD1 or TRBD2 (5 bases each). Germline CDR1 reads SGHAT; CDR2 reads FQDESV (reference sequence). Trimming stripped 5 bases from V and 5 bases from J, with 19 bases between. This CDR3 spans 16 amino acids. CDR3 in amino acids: CASSPVPGTSHNEQFF. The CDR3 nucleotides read TGTGCCAGCAGCCCCGTCCCGGGGACGAGCCACAATGAGCAGTTCTTC.

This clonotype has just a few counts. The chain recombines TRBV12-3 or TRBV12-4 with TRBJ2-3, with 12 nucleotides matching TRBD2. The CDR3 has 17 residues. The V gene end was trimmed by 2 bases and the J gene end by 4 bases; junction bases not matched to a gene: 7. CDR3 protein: CASSLLLASGGADTQYF. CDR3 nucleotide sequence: TGTGCCAGCAGTTTACTCCTCGCTAGCGGGGGGGCAGATACGCAGTATTTT.

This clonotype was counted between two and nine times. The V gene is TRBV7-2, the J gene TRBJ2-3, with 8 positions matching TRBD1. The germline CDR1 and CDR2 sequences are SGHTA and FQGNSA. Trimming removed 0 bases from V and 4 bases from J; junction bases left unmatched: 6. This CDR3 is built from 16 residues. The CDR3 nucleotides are TGTGCCAGCAGCTTAGCCGGGACAGGAGGTCCAGATACGCAGTATTTT. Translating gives CASSLAGTGGPDTQYF.

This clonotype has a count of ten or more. The CDR3 sequence: CASSPSGGPSYNEQFF. As DNA, the CDR3 is TGTGCCAGCAGCCCTAGCGGGGGGCCCTCCTACAATGAGCAGTTCTTC. This chain joins TRBV7-9 and TRBJ2-1; TRBD2 matches at 11 bases. The CDR3 covers 16 residues. V dropped 5 bases and J dropped 0; count of bases not matched to a gene: 3. In germline, CDR1 is SEHNR, CDR2 FQNEAQ (reference sequence).

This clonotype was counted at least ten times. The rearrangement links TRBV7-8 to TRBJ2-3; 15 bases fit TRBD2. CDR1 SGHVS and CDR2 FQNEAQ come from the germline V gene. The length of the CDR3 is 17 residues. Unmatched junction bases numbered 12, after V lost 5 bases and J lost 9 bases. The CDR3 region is CASSTPPGTSGGTTQYF. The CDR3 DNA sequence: TGTGCCAGCAGCACCCCACCCGGGACTAGCGGGGGGACAACGCAGTATTTT.

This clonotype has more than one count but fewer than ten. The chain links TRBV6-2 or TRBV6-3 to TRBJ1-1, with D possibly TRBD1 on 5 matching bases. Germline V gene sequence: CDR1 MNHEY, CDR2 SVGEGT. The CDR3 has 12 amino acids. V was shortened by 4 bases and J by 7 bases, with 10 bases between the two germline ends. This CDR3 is CASSWGGLEAFF. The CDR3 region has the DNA TGTGCCAGCAGTTGGGGGGGTCTTGAAGCTTTCTTT.

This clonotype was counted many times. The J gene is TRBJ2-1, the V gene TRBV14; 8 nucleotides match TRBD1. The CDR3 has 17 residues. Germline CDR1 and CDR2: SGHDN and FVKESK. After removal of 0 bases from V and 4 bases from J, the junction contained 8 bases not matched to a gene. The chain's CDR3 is CASSQDAGTGYYNEQFF. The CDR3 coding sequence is TGTGCCAGCAGCCAAGATGCCGGGACAGGATATTACAATGAGCAGTTCTTC.

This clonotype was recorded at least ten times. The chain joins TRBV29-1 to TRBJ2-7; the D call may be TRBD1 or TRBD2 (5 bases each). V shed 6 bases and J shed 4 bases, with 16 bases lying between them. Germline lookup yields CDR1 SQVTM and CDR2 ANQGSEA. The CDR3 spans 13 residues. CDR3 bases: TGCAGCGTCATATTGCCGGGACGTTACGAGCAGTACTTC. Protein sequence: CSVILPGRYEQYF.

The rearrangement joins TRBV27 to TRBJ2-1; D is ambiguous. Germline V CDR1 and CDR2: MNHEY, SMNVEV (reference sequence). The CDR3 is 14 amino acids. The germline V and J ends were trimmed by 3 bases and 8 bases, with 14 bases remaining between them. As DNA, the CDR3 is TGTGCCAGCAGTTTGTACGGACGGTCGGATGAGCAGTTCTTC. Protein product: CASSLYGRSDEQFF.

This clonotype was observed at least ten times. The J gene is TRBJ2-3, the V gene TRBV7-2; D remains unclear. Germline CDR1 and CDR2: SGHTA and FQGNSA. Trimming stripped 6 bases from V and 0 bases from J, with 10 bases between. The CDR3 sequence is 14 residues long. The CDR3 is CASSLLGSTDTQYF. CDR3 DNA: TGTGCCAGCAGTTTATTGGGGAGCACAGATACGCAGTATTTT. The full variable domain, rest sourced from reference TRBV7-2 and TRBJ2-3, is GAGVSQSPSNKVTEKGKDVELRCDPISGHTALYWYRQSLGQGLEFLIYFQGNSAPDKSGLPSDRFSAERTGGSVSTLTIQRTQQEDSAVYLCASSLLGSTDTQYFGPGTRLTVL.

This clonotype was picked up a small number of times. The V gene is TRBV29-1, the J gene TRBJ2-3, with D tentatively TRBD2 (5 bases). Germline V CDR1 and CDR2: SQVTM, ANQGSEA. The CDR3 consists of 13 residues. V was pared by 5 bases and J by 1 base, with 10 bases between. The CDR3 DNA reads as TGCAGCGTTCAGAGGGCCGGCACAGATACGCAGTATTTT. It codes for CSVQRAGTDTQYF.

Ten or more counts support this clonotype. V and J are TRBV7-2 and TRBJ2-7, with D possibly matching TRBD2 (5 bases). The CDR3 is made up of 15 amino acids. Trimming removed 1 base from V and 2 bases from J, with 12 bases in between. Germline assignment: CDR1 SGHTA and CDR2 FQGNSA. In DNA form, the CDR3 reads TGTGCCAGCAGCTTAGTCCCGGGAATTACCTACGAGCAGTACTTC. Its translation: CASSLVPGITYEQYF.

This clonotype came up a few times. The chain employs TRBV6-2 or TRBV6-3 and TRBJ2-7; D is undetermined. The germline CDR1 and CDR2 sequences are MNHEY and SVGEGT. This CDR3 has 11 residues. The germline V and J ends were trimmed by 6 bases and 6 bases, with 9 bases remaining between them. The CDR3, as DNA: TGTGCCAGCAGCAACATAGGCGAGCAGTACTTC. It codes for CASSNIGEQYF.

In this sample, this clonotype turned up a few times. The CDR3 DNA sequence: TGTGCCAGCATAGGCGTCGGAACTGAAGCTTTCTTT. Its translation: CASIGVGTEAFF. The chain recombines TRBV2 with TRBJ1-1; unclear D gene. V was trimmed by 7 bases and J by 5 bases, leaving 11 bases between them. The CDR3 is 12 residues long. Per the germline V gene, CDR1 is SNHLY and CDR2 is FYNNEI.

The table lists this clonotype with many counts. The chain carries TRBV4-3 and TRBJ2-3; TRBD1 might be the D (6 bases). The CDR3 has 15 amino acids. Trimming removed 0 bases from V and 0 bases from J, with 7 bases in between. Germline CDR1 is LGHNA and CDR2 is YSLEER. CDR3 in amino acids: CASSQDDRSTDTQYF. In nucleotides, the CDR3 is TGCGCCAGCAGCCAAGATGACAGGAGCACAGATACGCAGTATTTT.

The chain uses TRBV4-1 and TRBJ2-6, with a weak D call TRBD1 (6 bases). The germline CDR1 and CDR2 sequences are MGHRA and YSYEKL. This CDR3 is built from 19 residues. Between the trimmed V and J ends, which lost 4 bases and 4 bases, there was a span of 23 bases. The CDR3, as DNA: TGCGCCAGCAGCCTCGCCCCAGGGGATCTCGGCCCAGGGGCCAACGTCCTGACTTTC. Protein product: CASSLAPGDLGPGANVLTF.